Below are 24 T cell receptor beta chains sequenced from a single sample in a study of cytomegalovirus exposure and HLA in healthy donors. 13 Jbeta primers and 60 Vbeta primers were used for the PCR. Sequenced by immunoSEQ multiplex PCR; TCRdb stores in-frame clones only, minus some. Among approximately 51,000 clones listed, around 74% were seen once. Sequencing was done on a sample of PBMCs. These receptors all stem from a man aged 25-45 years in good health and CMV-seronegative.

The chain has TRBV6-5 and TRBJ2-1, with D possibly TRBD1 on 5 matching bases. V lost 10 bases and J lost 9, with 10 bases in between. This CDR3 is built from 10 residues. Germline CDR1 reads MNHEY; CDR2 reads SVGAGI. The CDR3 nucleotides are TGTGCCACCGGTCAGGGTGAGCAGTTCTTC. This translates into CATGQGEQFF.

This chain uses TRBV30 with TRBJ1-4, with 8 bases matching TRBD1. The CDR3 extends over 14 amino acids. In germline, CDR1 is GTSNPN, CDR2 SVGIG (reference sequence). V dropped 5 bases and J dropped 3; count of bases not matched to a gene: 5. CDR3 sequence (DNA): TGTGCCTGGGATGGACAGGGTTCTAATGAAAAACTGTTTTTT. Amino acids: CAWDGQGSNEKLFF. The variable domain in full, completed from reference TRBV30 and TRBJ1-4, reads SQTIHQWPATLVQPVGSPLSLECTVEGTSNPNLYWYRQAAGRGLQLLFYSVGIGQISSEVPQNLSASRPQDRQFILSSKKLLLSDSGFYLCAWDGQGSNEKLFFGSGTQLSVL.

The gene calls are TRBV29-1 and TRBJ1-4, with D possibly TRBD1 on 5 matching bases. CDR1 is SQVTM and CDR2 is ANQGSEA in the germline V gene. V was clipped by 4 bases and J by 7 bases, with 7 bases between them. The CDR3 runs to 11 residues. CDR3 sequence: CSVGQGEKLFF. CDR3 nucleotide sequence: TGCAGCGTTGGGCAGGGTGAAAAACTGTTTTTT. Full variable domain (remainder filled in from reference TRBV29-1 and TRBJ1-4): SAVISQKPSRDICQRGTSLTIQCQVDSQVTMMFWYRQQPGQSLTLIATANQGSEATYESGFVIDKFPISRPNLTFSTLTVSNMSPEDSSIYLCSVGQGEKLFFGSGTQLSVL.

This chain connects TRBV4-2 to TRBJ2-3; 7 positions agree with TRBD2. Germline lookup yields CDR1 LGHNA and CDR2 YNFKEQ. The CDR3 extends over 17 amino acids. After removal of 0 bases from V and 4 bases from J, the junction contained 10 bases not matched to a gene. CDR3 sequence: CASSQDPSSGYSDTQYF. DNA for the CDR3: TGTGCCAGCAGCCAAGACCCCTCTAGCGGTTACTCAGATACGCAGTATTTT.

The CDR3 DNA reads as TGCAGTGCGGGGCGTGATGGCTACACCTTC. This gives the protein CSAGRDGYTF. This chain connects TRBV20-1 to TRBJ1-2; possibly TRBD1 for D (5 bases). CDR3 length equals 10 residues. CDR1 DFQATT and CDR2 SNEGSKA come from the germline V gene (reference sequence). The V gene lost 6 bases and the J gene lost 6 bases, with 8 bases spanning the gap.

This chain connects TRBV25-1 to TRBJ1-4, with D perhaps matching TRBD1 (5 bases). Trimming stripped 1 base from V and 8 bases from J, with 11 bases between. CDR1 MGHDK and CDR2 SYGVNS come from the germline V gene. This CDR3 has 14 residues. The CDR3 sequence is CASSEWGEGEKLFF. CDR3 nucleotides: TGTGCCAGCAGTGAATGGGGGGAGGGCGAAAAACTGTTTTTT.

This clone was picked up a small number of times. This chain joins TRBV11-2 and TRBJ2-1; D remains unclear. The CDR3 runs to 15 residues. Germline loops: CDR1 SGHAT, CDR2 FQNNGV. Trimming left V 2 bases short and J 4 bases short, with 12 bases between. As DNA, the CDR3 is TGTGCCAGCAGCTTAACCAGCGATCTGTACAATGAGCAGTTCTTC. This translates into CASSLTSDLYNEQFF.

The chain uses TRBV9 and TRBJ1-4; 8 positions match TRBD1. The CDR3 covers 14 residues. Germline V gene lookup returns CDR1 SGDLS and CDR2 YYNGEE. The V segment lost 3 bases and the J segment 4 bases; nucleotides outside the gene matches: 2. This CDR3 is CASSGTGLNEKLFF. CDR3 coding DNA: TGTGCCAGCAGCGGGACAGGGCTTAATGAAAAACTGTTTTTT.

The chain joins TRBV30 to TRBJ2-4; perhaps TRBD1 as D (5 bases). CDR1 and CDR2 from the germline V gene are GTSNPN and SVGIG (reference sequence). This CDR3 spans 14 amino acids. The germline V and J ends were trimmed by 0 bases and 9 bases, with 15 bases remaining between them. The chain's CDR3 is CAWSVVPRGGIQYF. In nucleotides, the CDR3 is TGTGCCTGGAGTGTAGTCCCAAGGGGTGGCATTCAGTACTTC. Complete variable domain (other parts from reference TRBV30 and TRBJ2-4): SQTIHQWPATLVQPVGSPLSLECTVEGTSNPNLYWYRQAAGRGLQLLFYSVGIGQISSEVPQNLSASRPQDRQFILSSKKLLLSDSGFYLCAWSVVPRGGIQYFGAGTRLSVL.

This clone was detected only a few times. The V and J genes are TRBV7-9 and TRBJ2-3, with 8 positions matching TRBD2. There are 16 residues in the CDR3. Losses at the gene ends were 4 bases for V and 3 bases for J; bases not matched to a gene: 9. The germline CDR1 and CDR2 sequences are SEHNR and FQNEAQ (reference sequence). The CDR3 reads CASSSIAGTMTDTQYF. CDR3 DNA: TGTGCCAGCAGCTCTATAGCGGGAACTATGACAGATACGCAGTATTTT.

This clone was seen a handful of times. This chain connects TRBV6-1 to TRBJ1-2; no firm D call. Germline V gene data show CDR1 as MNHNS and CDR2 as SASEGT. V was trimmed by 3 bases and J by 0 bases, leaving 5 bases between them. The CDR3 is 13 amino acids. CDR3 in amino acids: CASSDLTNYGYTF. Written as DNA, the CDR3 is TGTGCCAGCAGTGATCTTACTAACTATGGCTACACCTTC.

The DNA for the CDR3 is TGTGCCAGCAGCTTAGCTGTTCTACAGTTAGAGACCCAGTACTTC. This translates into CASSLAVLQLETQYF. The rearrangement joins TRBV7-6 to TRBJ2-5; D uncertain. The CDR3 loop spans 15 amino acids. Germline V gene sequence: CDR1 SGHVS, CDR2 FNYEAQ. Deletions cut 0 bases from V and 4 bases from J, with 12 bases between.

The chain has TRBV5-1 and TRBJ2-1; 11 bases are shared with TRBD2. This CDR3 is built from 17 residues. The germline CDR1 and CDR2 sequences are SGHRS and YFSETQ. J lost 2 bases, V lost 4 bases, and 8 bases had no gene match. Written as DNA, the CDR3 is TGCGCCAGCAGCCTGATAGCGGGAGGGCTGGCCTACAATGAGCAGTTCTTC. Its translation is CASSLIAGGLAYNEQFF.

This rearrangement joins TRBV30 to TRBJ1-5, with 7 bases lining up with TRBD1. V lost 2 bases to trimming and J lost 1 base; unmatched junction nucleotides: 5. Germline-derived CDR1 and CDR2 are GTSNPN and SVGIG (reference sequence). The CDR3 is made up of 15 amino acids. The CDR3 protein is CAWSSEGASNQPQHF. The CDR3 DNA follows: TGTGCCTGGAGTAGCGAGGGGGCCAGCAATCAGCCCCAGCATTTT.

The chain combines TRBV5-1 with TRBJ2-7, with 14 bases fitting TRBD2. This CDR3 is built from 16 residues. Germline-derived CDR1 and CDR2 are SGHRS and YFSETQ. Trimming took 0 bases from V and 4 from J; bases not matched to a gene: 3. The CDR3, as DNA: TGCGCCAGCAGCTTGGAAGGGACTAGCGGGAGTTACGAGCAGTACTTC. It yields the protein CASSLEGTSGSYEQYF.

CDR3 bases: TGTGCCATCAGTCAGCCGACTAGCGGGGTACTCTCCTACAATGAGCAGTTCTTC. It specifies CAISQPTSGVLSYNEQFF. The rearrangement joins TRBV10-3 to TRBJ2-1; TRBD2 matches 11 bases. Trimming cost V 5 bases and J 0 bases; bases outside gene matches: 9. The germline CDR1 and CDR2 sequences are ENHRY and SYGVKD. The CDR3 covers 18 residues.

The CDR3 sequence is CASSERLAGTNTGELFF. CDR3 DNA: TGCGCCAGCAGTGAGCGGTTAGCGGGAACTAACACCGGGGAGCTGTTTTTT. The rearrangement joins TRBV10-1 to TRBJ2-2; the match to TRBD2 covers 8 bases. The CDR3 runs 17 residues. Germline CDR1 is WNHNN and CDR2 is SYGVQD (reference sequence). With V trimmed by 2 bases and J by 2 bases, 7 bases remained unmatched.

The CDR3 reads CASSLSPGLADHEQYF. CDR3 in DNA: TGTGCCAGCAGTTTAAGTCCGGGACTAGCGGACCACGAGCAGTACTTC. V and J are TRBV27 and TRBJ2-7; TRBD2 agrees at 11 bases. The germline CDR1 and CDR2 sequences are MNHEY and SMNVEV (reference sequence). The CDR3 runs 16 residues. Germline trimming cut 2 bases from V and 5 bases from J; bases unmatched to any gene: 8.

The rearrangement joins TRBV9 to TRBJ2-7, with D perhaps matching TRBD1 (5 bases). The CDR3 contains 15 residues. The V gene lost 4 bases and the J gene lost 0 bases, with 14 bases spanning the gap. Germline V gives CDR1 SGDLS, CDR2 YYNGEE. The CDR3 here is CASSKQDFPSYEQYF. The CDR3 DNA follows: TGTGCCAGCAGCAAACAGGATTTCCCCTCCTACGAGCAGTACTTC.

The gene calls are TRBV2 and TRBJ2-5, with TRBD2 matching 10 bases. CDR3 length: 14 amino acids. The germline gives CDR1 SNHLY, CDR2 FYNNEI. J lost 2 bases, V lost 8 bases, and 5 bases had no gene match. CDR3 sequence reads: CASAGLARQETQYF. The CDR3 region has the DNA TGTGCCAGCGCGGGACTAGCGAGACAAGAGACCCAGTACTTC. Full variable domain (outside the CDR3, taken from reference TRBV2 and TRBJ2-5): EPEVTQTPSHQVTQMGQEVILRCVPISNHLYFYWYRQILGQKVEFLVSFYNNEISEKSEIFDDQFSVERPDGSNFTLKIRSTKLEDSAMYFCASAGLARQETQYFGPGTRLLVL.

This sequence joins TRBV10-3 and TRBJ2-5; D gene unclear. The J call may not be correct, given that the DNA end is closer to TRBJ2-7. The germline CDR1 and CDR2 sequences are ENHRY and SYGVKD. This CDR3 contains 12 residues. The chain's CDR3 is CAISFDNYEQYF. DNA for the CDR3: TGTGCCATCAGCTTCGATAATTACGAGCAGTACTTC.

This sequence joins TRBV25-1 and TRBJ2-3; TRBD1 agrees at 7 bases. CDR3 length: 14 amino acids. J lost 5 bases, V lost 5 bases, and 7 bases had no gene match. Germline assignment: CDR1 MGHDK and CDR2 SYGVNS. The CDR3 loop is CASSPTGVRDTQYF. The CDR3 DNA reads as TGTGCCAGCAGTCCCACAGGGGTTCGAGATACGCAGTATTTT.

This clone was detected only once. The chain links TRBV7-6 to TRBJ2-3; TRBD1 matches 8 bases. This CDR3 has 16 amino acids. The germline CDR1 and CDR2 sequences are SGHVS and FNYEAQ. V was pared by 0 bases and J by 5 bases, with 7 bases of the junction left unmatched. CDR3 in DNA: TGTGCCAGCAGCTTAGCGGCCAGGGGGCAGGGAGATACGCAGTATTTT. Protein sequence: CASSLAARGQGDTQYF.

This clone was recorded once. CDR3 sequence (DNA): TGCGCCAGCAGTGACAGGGTGAACACTGAAGCTTTCTTT. It translates to CASSDRVNTEAFF. This chain links TRBV10-1 with TRBJ1-1, with D perhaps TRBD1 (5 bases). V lost 3 bases, J lost 0 bases, and 5 bases lay in between. Per germline, CDR1 WNHNN and CDR2 SYGVQD (reference sequence). The CDR3 runs 13 residues.